This T cell receptor beta chain emerged from a study of OX40 agonist ivuxolimab in advanced cancers. Across the study: One hepatocellular carcinoma and a couple of cutaneous melanoma patients partially responded.

Blood samples were obtained at baseline, cycle 4 day 1, and cycle 7 day 1. Study conclusions and caveats: CD4+ and CD8+ T cells in blood underwent clonal expansion by week 6 at 0.1 to 3.0 mg/kg. The work left the antigen specificity of expanded peripheral T cells undetermined.

Concerning this clone itself: Its target is not known.

Losses at the gene ends were 3 bases for V and 5 bases for J; bases not matched to a gene: 12. Per the germline V gene, CDR1 is SGHTA and CDR2 is FQGNSA. The CDR3 runs to 18 residues. Profiling relied on immunoSEQ multiplex PCR, and the TCRdb table lists in-frame clones only, not all of them. Of 95,000 to 100,000 clones in the sample, 85% to 95% were seen once. This chain links TRBV7-2 with TRBJ2-5; 13 nucleotides agree with TRBD2. This receptor was taken from an adult with an advanced solid tumor such as melanoma, head and neck, liver or kidney cancer. The sequencing used CD4+ or CD8+ T cells sorted from blood, collected in a trial of the OX40 agonist ivuxolimab. CDR3 protein: CASSFRLTSGGAGETQYF. The CDR3 DNA reads TGTGCCAGCAGCTTCCGCCTCACTAGCGGGGGGGCAGGGGAGACCCAGTACTTC.